These T cell receptor beta chains were read from a single sample in a study of T cell responses to AZD1222 COVID-19 vaccine. Sequenced by immunoSEQ multiplex PCR; TCRdb stores in-frame clones only, minus some. The sample includes about 56,000 clones, 60% to 80% of them seen just once. The material sequenced was peripheral blood, taken 28 days after the second AZD1222 dose. The receptor source for this set is an adult who received the AZD1222 COVID-19 vaccine. CDR3s include the opening cysteine and the closing phenylalanine or tryptophan. Each record gives: J gene, clone size, V gene, D gene, CDR3 DNA, CDR3 protein. A D gene is named only where the DNA matches it firmly. The listing skips clone size in some rows; elsewhere it reads once, few, many or a size class.

TRBJ2-2,-,TRBV7-2,TRBD2,TGTGCCAGCAGCTTAGGCGGGGGGGCGACCGGGGAGCTGTTTTTT,CASSLGGGATGELFF
TRBJ2-5,-,TRBV9,TRBD2,TGTGCCAGCAGCGCCCGACTAGCGGGAGAGACCCAGTACTTC,CASSARLAGETQYF
TRBJ2-4,-,TRBV4-2,-,TGTGCCAGCAGCCAAGATCGTGGCGGTATAGCCAAAAACATTCAGTACTTC,CASSQDRGGIAKNIQYF
TRBJ2-2,-,TRBV6-5,-,TGTGCCAGCAGTTCCAGGACCGGGGAGCTGTTTTTT,CASSSRTGELFF
TRBJ1-4,-,TRBV18,-,TGTGCCAGCTCACCATGGGCCGAGGGGAACAATGAAAAACTGTTTTTT,CASSPWAEGNNEKLFF
TRBJ1-5,-,TRBV27,TRBD1,TGTGCCAGCAGTTTGGGACAGGGGGGTTCTCCCCAGCATTTT,CASSLGQGGSPQHF
TRBJ1-4,-,TRBV12-3/TRBV12-4,-,TGTGCCAGCTCCAGGGGAGCTAATGAAAAACTGTTTTTT,CASSRGANEKLFF
TRBJ2-5,-,TRBV7-9,-,TGTGCCAGCAGATCCGGGCAAGAGACCCAGTACTTC,CASRSGQETQYF
TRBJ1-1,-,TRBV28,TRBD1,TGTGCCAGCAGTTCAAGCACGACAGGGGTGAACACTGAAGCTTTCTTT,CASSSSTTGVNTEAFF
TRBJ2-2,once,TRBV3-1/TRBV3-2,-,TGTGCCAGCAGCCAAGCAGGGAGCGGGGAGCTGTTTTTT,CASSQAGSGELFF
TRBJ2-7,-,TRBV15,-,TGTGCCACCAGTGGGGACGCCTACGAGCAGTACTTC,CATSGDAYEQYF
TRBJ2-7,-,TRBV7-8,-,TGTGCCAGCAGCTTCGACAGGCATCAACAGGGGCAGTACTTC,CASSFDRHQQGQYF
TRBJ2-5,-,TRBV27,TRBD1,TGTGCCAGCAGTCTCCGGACAGGGTCGGAGACCCAGTACTTC,CASSLRTGSETQYF
TRBJ2-7,-,TRBV27,-,TGTGCCAGCAGTTTATTAGGGGGGGGCAGGGGGCCAGATGAGCAGTACTTC,CASSLLGGGRGPDEQYF
TRBJ1-1,-,TRBV4-1,-,TGCGCCAGCAGCAGCCAAGATCTGGGAACTGAAGCTTTCTTT,CASSSQDLGTEAFF
TRBJ2-1,-,TRBV14,TRBD2,TGTGCCAGCAGCAAACCGGGAGGTTTCTACAATGAGCAGTTCTTC,CASSKPGGFYNEQFF
TRBJ2-7,-,TRBV28,TRBD1,TGTGCCAGCACCGTACCCGGGACAGGGTATCAGCAGTACTTC,CASTVPGTGYQQYF
TRBJ1-4,-,TRBV3-1/TRBV3-2,-,TGTGCCAGCAGCCAAGGGGACTTCGGAGGTGAAAAACTGTTTTTT,CASSQGDFGGEKLFF
TRBJ1-1,-,TRBV10-3,-,TGTGCCATCAGTTCAATACATGGCATTGCGACTGAAGCTTTCTTT,CAISSIHGIATEAFF
TRBJ1-6,-,TRBV27,-,TGTGCCAGCAGTTTTCCAGTGGAGAATTCACCCCTCCACTTT,CASSFPVENSPLHF
TRBJ2-2,-,TRBV28,-,TGTGCCAGCAGTTTGCCTCACTCCACTATGGGGGGGGAGCTGTTTTTT,CASSLPHSTMGGELFF
TRBJ2-5,-,TRBV11-2,TRBD2,TGTGCCAGCAGCTCCCCCGGGACTAGCGGGGGGGCAGAAGAGACCCAGTACTTC,CASSSPGTSGGAEETQYF
TRBJ1-1,-,TRBV10-3,TRBD1,TGTGCCATCAGTGTAGACAGGGGGCCGGGCACTGAAGCTTTCTTT,CAISVDRGPGTEAFF
TRBJ2-5,once,TRBV18,-,TGTGCCAGCTCACCACCGATGTCCCAAGAGACCCAGTACTTC,CASSPPMSQETQYF
TRBJ1-1,-,TRBV19,-,TGTGCCAGTAGTATCCAGATTCAGAACACTGAAGCTTTCTTT,CASSIQIQNTEAFF
TRBJ2-7,once,TRBV7-8,TRBD1,TGTGCCAGCAGCTTAGCGGCAGGGGGCGGCTACGAGCAGTACTTC,CASSLAAGGGYEQYF
TRBJ1-5,-,TRBV27,TRBD1,TGTGCCAGCAGTTTATCGGTGGGACAGGGTTCCAATCAGCCCCAGCATTTT,CASSLSVGQGSNQPQHF
TRBJ1-1,-,TRBV3-1/TRBV3-2,-,TGTGCCAGCAGCCTGAACACTGAAGCTTTCTTT,CASSLNTEAFF
TRBJ2-7,-,TRBV6-5,TRBD1,TGTGCCAGTGTTGACAGGGGGCTCGCGTACGAGCAGTACTTC,CASVDRGLAYEQYF
TRBJ2-5,once,TRBV3-1/TRBV3-2,-,TGTGCCAGCAGCCAAAATCTGGCGCTTCTCCAAGAGACCCAGTACTTC,CASSQNLALLQETQYF
TRBJ1-3,-,TRBV21-1,-,TGTGCCAGCAGCAAATCGGAGGCCACGGCAGGGTACGGAAACACCATATATTTT,CASSKSEATAGYGNTIYF
TRBJ2-4,-,TRBV11-2,-,TGTGCCAGCAGCTTAGATCCGGGGACCAAAAACATTCAGTACTTC,CASSLDPGTKNIQYF
TRBJ1-6,-,TRBV6-5,TRBD1,TGTGCCAGCAGGGGGGGACAGGGGTTATCACCCCTCCACTTT,CASRGGQGLSPLHF
TRBJ1-5,-,TRBV10-3,TRBD1,TGTGCCATCAGCTGGACAGGAGGTAGGGAGCCCCAGCATTTT,CAISWTGGREPQHF
TRBJ2-7,-,TRBV7-2,-,TGTGCCAGCAGCCCCGGTTTACCTCGCTACGAGCAGTACTTC,CASSPGLPRYEQYF
TRBJ1-3,-,TRBV30,TRBD1,TGTGCCTGGAGTACGTGGGGCTCTACAGGGGCCTCTGGAAACACCATATATTTT,CAWSTWGSTGASGNTIYF
TRBJ2-1,-,TRBV29-1,-,TGCAGCGGTTCCGGGCCCAATGAGCAGTTCTTC,CSGSGPNEQFF
TRBJ1-3,-,TRBV7-9,TRBD1,TGTGCCAGCAGTCTACAGGGGACCTCTGGAAACACCATATATTTT,CASSLQGTSGNTIYF
TRBJ1-2,-,TRBV11-2,-,TGTGCCAGCAGCTTAGAACAGGGCGTGAGGGGCTACACCTTC,CASSLEQGVRGYTF
TRBJ2-1,-,TRBV30,TRBD2,TGTGCCTGGAGCAATATCCTAGCGGGAGGGAACAATGAGCAGTTCTTC,CAWSNILAGGNNEQFF
TRBJ1-5,-,TRBV28,-,TGTGCCAGCAGTCCCGGGGGCCGCCAGCCCCAGCATTTT,CASSPGGRQPQHF
TRBJ2-1,-,TRBV10-3,-,TGTGCCTCCGGAGGAGATGTGCAGTTCTTC,CASGGDVQFF
TRBJ1-1,-,TRBV5-8,-,TGTGCCAGCAGGCTGAGGGCCGGTGGCACTGAAGCTTTCTTT,CASRLRAGGTEAFF
TRBJ2-1,few,TRBV14,TRBD2,TGTGCCAGCAGCCAGGGGACTAGCGGCCTCAATGAGCAGTTCTTC,CASSQGTSGLNEQFF
TRBJ1-4,once,TRBV18,-,TGTGCCAGCTCACCAGGCGCAGGCCTTAATGAAAAACTGTTTTTT,CASSPGAGLNEKLFF
TRBJ1-1,-,TRBV7-2,-,TGTGCCAGCAGCTCCTGGACGGGGTACGTAACTGAAGCTTTCTTT,CASSSWTGYVTEAFF